Shown below are 16 T cell receptor beta chains from a single sample sequenced in a study of identical twins. Each CDR3 protein gets one entry after TCRdb re-called the 5' RACE reads with MiXCR. There are some 900,000 distinct CDR3 sequences in the sample; roughly an eighth occur only once, and roughly 1.5% lies in the top ten. This sample was shared with a second study, whose subject was yellow fever vaccine responses in identical twins.

The specimen sequenced was PBMCs. The receptors here all came from a woman aged 18 to 35 in good health.

This chain links TRBV4-2 with TRBJ1-1; no definite D call. The CDR3 covers 15 residues. Trimming removed 2 bases from V and 2 bases from J, with 12 bases in between. From germline, CDR1 is LGHNA and CDR2 YNFKEQ. The CDR3 coding sequence is TGTGCCAGCAGCCAACCAACGGAACCCAACACTGAAGCTTTCTTT. This codes for CASSQPTEPNTEAFF.

Here the CDR3 DNA reads TGTGCCAGCAGTTTAGGACTAGTTTCCGAGCAGTACTTC. It encodes CASSLGLVSEQYF. The chain combines TRBV12-3 or TRBV12-4 with TRBJ2-7; possibly TRBD2 for D (6 bases). This CDR3 is 13 amino acids long. The V end lost 1 base, the J end lost 6 bases, and 10 bases lay between the germline ends.

The rearrangement uses TRBV11-2 and TRBJ2-1, with TRBD2 identical over 7 bases. In germline, CDR1 is SGHAT, CDR2 FQNNGV. J gave up 4 bases and V 0 bases, and 6 bases lay outside the gene matches. The CDR3 runs to 16 residues. Written as DNA, the CDR3 is TGTGCCAGCAGCTTAGATCCCAGCGGGAATTACAATGAGCAGTTCTTC. Its translation is CASSLDPSGNYNEQFF.

This clonotype was seen just once. This chain connects TRBV14 to TRBJ2-3; D ambiguous. This CDR3 comprises 16 residues. V dropped 0 bases and J dropped 3 bases, with 13 bases sitting between them. The germline V gene has CDR1 SGHDN and CDR2 FVKESK. DNA of the CDR3: TGTGCCAGCAGCCAAGAGTCTTGGCTAGATACAGATACGCAGTATTTT. As protein: CASSQESWLDTDTQYF.

The DNA of the CDR3 is TGCGCCAGCAGCTCGTCCGGGACATCCACCGGGGAGCTGTTTTTT. This encodes CASSSSGTSTGELFF. The V and J genes are TRBV5-1 and TRBJ2-2, with D perhaps TRBD1 (6 bases). CDR3 length equals 15 residues. Deletions cut 3 bases from V and 4 bases from J, with 13 bases between. Germline loops: CDR1 SGHRS, CDR2 YFSETQ.

The chain links TRBV12-3 or TRBV12-4 to TRBJ2-1; possibly TRBD2 for D (6 bases). V lost 7 bases, J lost 4 bases, and 17 bases lay in between. This CDR3 has 15 amino acids. In nucleotides, the CDR3 is TGTGCCAGCACCCTCGGGAGTAGCGGATACAATGAGCAGTTCTTC. Translation: CASTLGSSGYNEQFF.

The chain combines TRBV3-1 with TRBJ2-5, with D possibly TRBD2 on 6 matching bases. Deletions cut 2 bases from V and 7 bases from J, with 17 bases between. The CDR3 contains 15 residues. Germline values: CDR1 LGHDT, CDR2 YNNKEL (reference sequence). The CDR3 region has the DNA TGTGCCAGCAGCCAAATCGGGGGAACAGCGGGGACCCAGTACTTC. Its protein is CASSQIGGTAGTQYF.

As DNA, the CDR3 is TGTGCCAGCAGTGGGGGACAGTCAAGCTCCTACGAGCAGTACGTC. This translates into CASSGGQSSSYEQYV. The genes are TRBV2 and TRBJ2-7, with 7 bases lining up with TRBD1. The CDR3 runs 15 residues. CDR1 and CDR2 (germline): SNHLY, FYNNEI. V was pared by 4 bases and J by 0 bases, with 6 bases of the junction left unmatched.

This clonotype has ten or more counts. J is TRBJ2-1 and V is TRBV7-8; D is ambiguous. V lost 1 base and J lost 4, with 8 bases in between. Germline CDR1 SGHVS, CDR2 FQNEAQ. The CDR3 length is 14 residues. CDR3 residues: CASSLGLQYNEQFF. CDR3 DNA: TGTGCCAGCAGCTTAGGGCTACAATACAATGAGCAGTTCTTC.

In its sample, this clonotype was seen a few times. The gene calls are TRBV13 and TRBJ1-4; 9 positions match TRBD1. Trimming at V came to 5 bases and at J to 0 bases, leaving 10 bases not matched to a gene. CDR3 length: 18 residues. Germline V gene lookup returns CDR1 PRHDT and CDR2 FYEKMQ (reference sequence). CDR3 bases: TGTGCCAGCAGCCCCCGACAGGGGGGGTTTTCAACTAATGAAAAACTGTTTTTT. It codes for CASSPRQGGFSTNEKLFF. Supplemented by reference TRBV13 and TRBJ1-4, the full variable domain reads AAGVIQSPRHLIKEKRETATLKCYPIPRHDTVYWYQQGPGQDPQFLISFYEKMQSDKGSIPDRFSAQQFSDYHSELNMSSLELGDSALYFCASSPRQGGFSTNEKLFFGSGTQLSVL.

This clonotype was counted at least ten times. The chain joins TRBV5-5 to TRBJ2-3, with D perhaps TRBD1 (5 bases). Germline values: CDR1 SGHKS, CDR2 YYEKEE (reference sequence). CDR3 size: 14 residues. The V end lost 1 base, the J end lost 4 bases, and 10 bases lay between the germline ends. The CDR3 here is CASSLRGQADTQYF. The CDR3 bases are TGTGCCAGCAGCTTGAGGGGCCAGGCAGATACGCAGTATTTT.

This clonotype was picked up many times. The chain has TRBV7-8 and TRBJ2-1, with D maybe TRBD1 (5 bases). The CDR3 is 19 amino acids. The V gene's germline CDR1 is SGHVS and CDR2 FQNEAQ. V was cut by 3 bases and J by 5 bases, with 26 bases left in between. This chain's CDR3 is CASSLNLQGLVSWNNEQFF. The CDR3 region has the DNA TGTGCCAGCAGCTTGAATCTCCAGGGTTTGGTGTCCTGGAACAATGAGCAGTTCTTC.

The gene calls are TRBV5-1 and TRBJ1-3; possibly TRBD1 for D (6 bases). Trimming removed 0 bases at V and 1 base at J, with 11 bases between. Germline CDR1 SGHRS, CDR2 YFSETQ. CDR3 length: 16 amino acids. The CDR3 here is CASSLELGTSGNTIYF. DNA for the CDR3: TGCGCCAGCAGCTTGGAGCTGGGGACATCTGGAAACACCATATATTTT. The complete variable domain, with remaining parts taken from reference TRBV5-1 and TRBJ1-3, reads KAGVTQTPRYLIKTRGQQVTLSCSPISGHRSVSWYQQTPGQGLQFLFEYFSETQRNKGNFPGRFSGRQFSNSRSEMNVSTLELGDSALYLCASSLELGTSGNTIYFGEGSWLTVV.

This clonotype was recorded many times. This chain joins TRBV7-3 and TRBJ2-7; no reliable D call. The CDR3 is 13 amino acids. The V and J ends lost 1 base and 3 bases respectively, with 7 bases between them. Germline CDR1 SGHTA, CDR2 FQGTGA. The CDR3 nucleotides are TGTGCCAGCAGCTTAAATCCGGGCTACGAGCAGTACTTC. It encodes CASSLNPGYEQYF.

This clonotype appeared a few times. The chain employs TRBV12-3 or TRBV12-4 and TRBJ2-2, with 9 bases that match TRBD2. The CDR3 has 13 amino acids. Trimming at V came to 11 bases and at J to 0 bases, leaving 1 base not matched to a gene. The CDR3 reads CAAGGPNTGELFF. CDR3 coding DNA: TGTGCCGCGGGGGGGCCGAACACCGGGGAGCTGTTTTTT.

This clonotype was counted between two and nine times. This chain links TRBV5-1 with TRBJ1-1, with a possible D match to TRBD1 (5 bases). This CDR3 has 15 residues. V dropped 0 bases and J dropped 4 bases, with 13 bases sitting between them. CDR1 SGHRS and CDR2 YFSETQ come from the germline V gene. The CDR3 is CASSLERGVGTEAFF. For the CDR3, the DNA is TGCGCCAGCAGCTTGGAAAGGGGAGTCGGCACTGAAGCTTTCTTT.